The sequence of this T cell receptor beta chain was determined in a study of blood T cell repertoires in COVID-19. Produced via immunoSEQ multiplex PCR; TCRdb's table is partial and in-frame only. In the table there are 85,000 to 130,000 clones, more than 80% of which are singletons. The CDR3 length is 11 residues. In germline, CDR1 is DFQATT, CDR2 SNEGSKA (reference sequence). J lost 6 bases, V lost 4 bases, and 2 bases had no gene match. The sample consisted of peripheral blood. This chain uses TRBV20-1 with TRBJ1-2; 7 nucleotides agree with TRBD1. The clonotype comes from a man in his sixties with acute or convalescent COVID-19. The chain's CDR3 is CSANTGDGYTF. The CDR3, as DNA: TGCAGTGCTAACACAGGGGATGGCTACACCTTC.